The clone carrying this TCR beta chain showed up just a few times. The CDR3 length is 14 residues. The germline CDR1 and CDR2 sequences are SQVTM and ANQGSEA. The V and J ends lost 5 bases and 5 bases, in that order; junction bases with no gene match: 7. TCRdb re-called the 5' RACE reads through MiXCR, storing one row per CDR3 protein. The sample includes about 430,000 distinct CDR3 sequences, 18% of them seen just once. These data come from a study of T cells after yellow fever vaccination. Overall study context: Fractions of low cell number were prepared using SMART-Seq v4 Ultra Low Input.

The sample in question was PBMCs, obtained before the yellow fever booster vaccination. The clonotype was recovered from a man between 18 and 35 years old who received the YFV17D yellow fever vaccine. V and J are TRBV29-1 and TRBJ2-1; 9 positions agree with TRBD2. CDR3 nucleotide sequence: TGCAGCGTTCCCCTGGTAGCGGGGGACAATGAGCAGTTCTTC. This gives the protein CSVPLVAGDNEQFF.